Below, 25 T cell receptor beta chains from the same sample are listed, as sequenced in a study of beta chain features in type 1 diabetes. Of the isolated RNA, all was reverse transcribed, and so the sequenced material was expressed TCRB transcripts. Clones were sequenced by immunoSEQ multiplex PCR, and TCRdb holds only the in-frame ones, with some missing. Here the sample spans hundreds of thousands of clones, 12% to 15% being singletons. The sequenced sample consisted of central memory CD4+ T cells from blood. These receptor sequences come from a man younger than 45 in good health.

The gene calls are TRBV2 and TRBJ2-7; no firm D call. Germline CDR1 is SNHLY and CDR2 is FYNNEI. The CDR3 runs to 13 residues. With 3 bases removed from V and 6 bases from J, the gap between germline ends came to 12 bases. CDR3 sequence: CASSEGRVGEQYV. DNA of the CDR3: TGTGCCAGCAGTGAGGGTAGGGTAGGCGAGCAGTACGTC.

This clone was found a few times. This CDR3 is CASSHRTSGGTDTQYF. The CDR3, as DNA: TGTGCCAGCTCACACCGGACTAGCGGGGGCACAGATACGCAGTATTTT. The chain joins TRBV18 to TRBJ2-3; 12 nucleotides align to TRBD2. Germline V gene sequence: CDR1 KGHSH, CDR2 LQKENI. The CDR3 length is 16 residues. Trimming cost V 4 bases and J 1 base; bases outside gene matches: 3.

This sequence joins TRBV4-1 and TRBJ2-1; 9 bases are a match to TRBD2. The germline V gene has CDR1 MGHRA and CDR2 YSYEKL. The CDR3 has 17 residues. J was trimmed by 7 bases and V by 0 bases; bases with no gene match: 10. The CDR3: CASSQDQLAGSWNEQFF. The CDR3 DNA sequence: TGCGCCAGCAGCCAAGACCAACTAGCGGGTTCGTGGAATGAGCAGTTCTTC.

The V gene is TRBV7-2, the J gene TRBJ1-1; maybe TRBD1 (5 bases). CDR3 size: 14 residues. With 1 base removed from V and 3 bases from J, the gap between germline ends came to 9 bases. The germline V gene encodes CDR1 SGHTA and CDR2 FQGNSA. The CDR3 sequence: CASSLGPRDTEAFF. In nucleotides, the CDR3 is TGTGCCAGCAGCTTAGGGCCCAGGGACACTGAAGCTTTCTTT. Full variable domain (remainder filled in from reference TRBV7-2 and TRBJ1-1): GAGVSQSPSNKVTEKGKDVELRCDPISGHTALYWYRQSLGQGLEFLIYFQGNSAPDKSGLPSDRFSAERTGGSVSTLTIQRTQQEDSAVYLCASSLGPRDTEAFFGQGTRLTVV.

This clone was recorded at least ten times. The chain joins TRBV4-3 to TRBJ2-2; the D gene is possibly TRBD2 (5 bases). The CDR3 consists of 15 residues. The germline V gene has CDR1 LGHNA and CDR2 YSLEER. V lost 1 base, J lost 3 bases, and 9 bases lay in between. The CDR3 sequence: CASSQVGIYTGELFF. The CDR3 nucleotides read TGCGCCAGCAGCCAAGTCGGGATTTACACCGGGGAGCTGTTTTTT.

This clone has only one observation. The CDR3 is CAWSADSLSNQPQHF. In nucleotides, the CDR3 is TGTGCCTGGAGTGCGGACAGCCTTAGCAATCAGCCCCAGCATTTT. The genes are TRBV30 and TRBJ1-5, with D possibly matching TRBD1 (6 bases). Trimming took 1 base from V and 0 from J, leaving 10 bases between them. The CDR3 has 15 residues. Germline-derived CDR1 and CDR2 are GTSNPN and SVGIG (reference sequence).

This clone was seen only a few times. This sequence joins TRBV9 and TRBJ1-1; 7 nucleotides agree with TRBD1. V gave up 0 bases and J gave up 1 base; unmatched junction bases: 6. Germline V CDR1 and CDR2: SGDLS, YYNGEE. This CDR3 spans 16 amino acids. CDR3 loop: CASSVAVGTANTEAFF. In nucleotides, the CDR3 is TGTGCCAGCAGCGTAGCTGTCGGGACAGCGAACACTGAAGCTTTCTTT.

The V call is TRBV7-2, the J call TRBJ1-3, with 7 bases identical to TRBD1. The CDR3 has 15 residues. The germline CDR1 and CDR2 sequences are SGHTA and FQGNSA. Losses at the gene ends were 2 bases for V and 8 bases for J; bases not matched to a gene: 9. DNA for the CDR3: TGTGCCAGCAGCTTATTGGGACAGAGGGCAGACACCATATATTTT. It yields the protein CASSLLGQRADTIYF.

The V call is TRBV7-2, the J call TRBJ1-2; 8 bases agree with TRBD1. Germline lookup yields CDR1 SGHTA and CDR2 FQGNSA. Trimming took 5 bases from V and 2 from J; bases not matched to a gene: 7. The CDR3 spans 15 residues. CDR3 loop: CASSRDRTLNYGYTF. CDR3 coding DNA: TGTGCCAGCAGCCGGGACAGGACCTTGAACTATGGCTACACCTTC.

The J gene is TRBJ1-5, the V gene TRBV19, with TRBD1 as a possible D gene (5 bases). The CDR3 has 14 amino acids. Trimming removed 1 base at V and 5 bases at J, with 9 bases between. The germline V gene encodes CDR1 LNHDA and CDR2 SQIVND (reference sequence). CDR3 nucleotides: TGTGCCAGTAGTATAGTCACAGGAGATCAGCCCCAGCATTTT. It yields the protein CASSIVTGDQPQHF.

This clone came up a few times. The chain carries TRBV5-4 and TRBJ1-6, with TRBD1 identical over 9 bases. The trim removed 0 bases at V and 8 bases at J, leaving 0 bases unmatched. The length of the CDR3 is 14 residues. The germline gives CDR1 SGHNT, CDR2 YYREEE (reference sequence). CDR3 bases: TGTGCCAGCAGCTTGGGGACAGGGGATTCACCCCTCCACTTT. Translated, it gives CASSLGTGDSPLHF. Full variable domain (outside the CDR3, taken from reference TRBV5-4 and TRBJ1-6): ETGVTQSPTHLIKTRGQQVTLRCSSQSGHNTVSWYQQALGQGPQFIFQYYREEENGRGNFPPRFSGLQFPNYSSELNVNALELDDSALYLCASSLGTGDSPLHFGNGTRLTVT.

This clone was detected many times. The chain is built from TRBV28 and TRBJ1-5; D unclear. Trimming took 4 bases from V and 2 from J, leaving 6 bases between them. Germline CDR1 and CDR2: MDHEN and SYDVKM. This CDR3 contains 13 residues. This CDR3 reads CASSSAGNQPQHF. The CDR3 DNA sequence: TGTGCCAGCAGTTCGGCGGGCAATCAGCCCCAGCATTTT. The full variable domain, in which reference TRBV28 and TRBJ1-5 provide the parts outside the CDR3, is DVKVTQSSRYLVKRTGEKVFLECVQDMDHENMFWYRQDPGLGLRLIYFSYDVKMKEKGDIPEGYSVSREKKERFSLILESASTNQTSMYLCASSSAGNQPQHFGDGTRLSIL.

This clone was counted a few times. The chain links TRBV5-5 to TRBJ2-2, with D uncertain. This CDR3 has 13 amino acids. Germline V gene lookup returns CDR1 SGHKS and CDR2 YYEKEE (reference sequence). V was shortened by 1 base and J by 7 bases, with 8 bases between the two germline ends. CDR3 sequence: CASSLNAHGELFF. Written as DNA, the CDR3 is TGTGCCAGCAGCTTGAATGCGCACGGGGAGCTGTTTTTT.

This clone was counted only a few times. The chain links TRBV11-2 to TRBJ2-4; unclear D gene. Germline V lookup: CDR1 SGHAT, CDR2 FQNNGV. The ends were cut back, 7 bases at V and 8 bases at J, with 12 bases in the middle. This CDR3 region has 12 residues. The CDR3 DNA reads TGTGCCAGCACCATCGGTGGAGACATTCAGTACTTC. Its translation: CASTIGGDIQYF.

This chain connects TRBV4-1 to TRBJ1-2, with D hard to call. V gave up 2 bases and J gave up 10 bases, with 8 bases separating them. Germline assignment: CDR1 MGHRA and CDR2 YSYEKL. The CDR3 loop spans 11 amino acids. CDR3 protein: CASSQWRDYTF. The DNA of the CDR3 is TGCGCCAGCAGCCAATGGAGAGACTACACCTTC.

This clone was counted a few times. The gene calls are TRBV18 and TRBJ1-1; 7 positions match TRBD1. The junction had 9 bases not matched to a gene; V was cut back by 5 bases and J by 9 bases. Per germline, CDR1 KGHSH and CDR2 LQKENI. This CDR3 has 13 residues. The DNA for the CDR3 is TGTGCCAGCTCAACGGAGAGGGACAGTCAAGCTTTCTTT. Translation gives CASSTERDSQAFF.

The sample holds one count of this clone. The CDR3 here is CASSLAAPGWTEAFF. DNA for the CDR3: TGTGCCAGCTCGCTGGCGGCCCCAGGGTGGACTGAAGCTTTCTTT. V usage is TRBV18 and J usage is TRBJ1-1; D perhaps matches TRBD1 (5 bases). Trimming took 6 bases from V and 5 from J, leaving 19 bases between them. The CDR3 is made up of 15 amino acids. The V gene's germline CDR1 is KGHSH and CDR2 LQKENI.

This clone has just a few counts. This sequence joins TRBV11-2 and TRBJ2-4; weak D call: TRBD2 (5 bases). CDR1 is SGHAT and CDR2 is FQNNGV in the germline V gene. The CDR3 is made up of 11 amino acids. V was pared by 5 bases and J by 10 bases, with 9 bases between. In nucleotides, the CDR3 is TGTGCCAGCAGCGCCACGGGGATTCAGTACTTC. As protein: CASSATGIQYF.

This clone has a count of ten or more. V usage is TRBV7-9 and J usage is TRBJ1-3; TRBD1 matches at 8 bases. The CDR3 loop spans 15 amino acids. V lost 6 bases, J lost 4 bases, and 8 bases stayed unmatched. Germline V gene data show CDR1 as SEHNR and CDR2 as FQNEAQ (reference sequence). DNA for the CDR3: TGTGCCAGCAGTGCGGACAGGGCCAACGGAAACACCATATATTTT. It is translated as CASSADRANGNTIYF. Filled out from reference TRBV7-9 and TRBJ1-3, the complete variable domain reads DTGVSQNPRHKITKRGQNVTFRCDPISEHNRLYWYRQTLGQGPEFLTYFQNEAQLEKSRLLSDRFSAERPKGSFSTLEIQRTEQGDSAMYLCASSADRANGNTIYFGEGSWLTVV.

Regarding this clone: A much larger clone is a single base away; this may be a read error. The same CDR3 also results from other DNA sequences found in this sample. V gene TRBV27 combines with J gene TRBJ1-4; 7 positions match TRBD1. Germline V CDR1 and CDR2: MNHEY, SMNVEV (reference sequence). The V gene end was trimmed by 8 bases and the J gene end by 11 bases; junction bases not matched to a gene: 11. This CDR3 spans 13 amino acids. For the CDR3, the DNA is TGTGCCAGCCACAGACAGGGAGGCGAGAAACTGTTTTTT. Translated, it gives CASHRQGGEKLFF.

This chain uses TRBV5-1 with TRBJ1-1; 9 bases fit TRBD1. The V gene's germline CDR1 is SGHRS and CDR2 YFSETQ. The CDR3 contains 15 residues. The V and J ends lost 1 base and 10 bases, in that order; junction bases with no gene match: 11. The CDR3 region is CASSLKIGDRAVAFF. For the CDR3, the DNA is TGCGCCAGCAGCTTGAAGATCGGGGACAGGGCAGTAGCTTTCTTT. Based on the CDR3 plus reference TRBV5-1 and TRBJ1-1, the full variable domain is KAGVTQTPRYLIKTRGQQVTLSCSPISGHRSVSWYQQTPGQGLQFLFEYFSETQRNKGNFPGRFSGRQFSNSRSEMNVSTLELGDSALYLCASSLKIGDRAVAFFGQGTRLTVV.

This clone has a count of ten or more. The genes are TRBV2 and TRBJ2-3; TRBD2 is a possible D gene (6 bases). The CDR3 is made up of 12 amino acids. Germline V gene data show CDR1 as SNHLY and CDR2 as FYNNEI. V was trimmed by 5 bases and J by 5 bases, leaving 8 bases between them. CDR3 sequence (DNA): TGTGCCAGCAGTCTCGGGGGAGATACGCAGTATTTT. As protein: CASSLGGDTQYF.

This clone was detected a few times. CDR3 nucleotide sequence: TGTGCCAGCAGGTCAACGAAAGGGGGACTAGTAGGAGATACGCAGTATTTT. Translation: CASRSTKGGLVGDTQYF. The gene calls are TRBV13 and TRBJ2-3, with 8 nucleotides matching TRBD2. Trimming took 6 bases from V and 5 from J; bases not matched to a gene: 16. CDR1 and CDR2 from the germline V gene are PRHDT and FYEKMQ (reference sequence). The CDR3 runs 17 residues.

At least ten counts were recorded for this clone. This rearrangement joins TRBV10-3 to TRBJ1-5; a possible D gene is TRBD1 (6 bases). The CDR3 totals 14 residues. The V and J ends lost 4 bases and 5 bases respectively, with 12 bases between them. CDR1 and CDR2 from the germline V gene are ENHRY and SYGVKD. CDR3 sequence: CAISGDTRDQPQHF. The CDR3, as DNA: TGTGCCATCAGTGGGGACACCAGAGATCAGCCCCAGCATTTT.

This clone was recorded a few times. The CDR3 DNA follows: TGTGCCAGCAGCTTGGGGGGTGATGTGGGCTATGGCTACACCTTC. Protein product: CASSLGGDVGYGYTF. This chain uses TRBV5-4 with TRBJ1-2; D unclear. The CDR3 spans 15 residues. The germline CDR1 and CDR2 sequences are SGHNT and YYREEE (reference sequence). The ends were cut back, 0 bases at V and 4 bases at J, with 13 bases in the middle.